Sequencing of this TCR beta chain was carried out in a study of cytomegalovirus exposure and HLA in healthy donors. This clone was seen more than once but under ten times. Both 60 Vbeta primers and 13 Jbeta primers went into the PCR. The method was immunoSEQ multiplex PCR; TCRdb's version includes in-frame clones alone and lacks a portion of them. The sample holds about 190,000 clones; over 70% are singletons and the top ten take 1.6%. V was pared by 0 bases and J by 5 bases, with 7 bases between. CDR3 length: 12 residues. Germline V gene sequence: CDR1 GTSNPN, CDR2 SVGIG (reference sequence). Sequencing was done on a sample of PBMCs. The genes are TRBV30 and TRBJ2-5; D is unresolved. This TCR was recovered from a woman aged 18 to 35 in good health and CMV-seronegative. The CDR3 reads CAWSVAQETQYF. The CDR3 bases are TGTGCCTGGAGTGTGGCCCAGGAGACCCAGTACTTC.